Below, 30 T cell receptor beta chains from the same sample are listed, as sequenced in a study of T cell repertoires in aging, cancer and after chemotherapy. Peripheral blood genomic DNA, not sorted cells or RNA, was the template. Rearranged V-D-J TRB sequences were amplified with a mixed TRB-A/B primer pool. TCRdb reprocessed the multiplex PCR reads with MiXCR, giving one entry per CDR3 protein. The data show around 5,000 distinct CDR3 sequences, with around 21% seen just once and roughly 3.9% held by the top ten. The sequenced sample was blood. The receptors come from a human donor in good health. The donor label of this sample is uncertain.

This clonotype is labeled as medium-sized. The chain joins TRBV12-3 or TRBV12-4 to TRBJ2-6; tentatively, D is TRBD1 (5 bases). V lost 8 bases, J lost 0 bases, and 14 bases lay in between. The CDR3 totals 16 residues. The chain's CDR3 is CASAYWGGSGANVLTF. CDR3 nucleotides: TGTGCCAGCGCTTACTGGGGCGGCTCTGGGGCCAACGTCCTGACTTTC.

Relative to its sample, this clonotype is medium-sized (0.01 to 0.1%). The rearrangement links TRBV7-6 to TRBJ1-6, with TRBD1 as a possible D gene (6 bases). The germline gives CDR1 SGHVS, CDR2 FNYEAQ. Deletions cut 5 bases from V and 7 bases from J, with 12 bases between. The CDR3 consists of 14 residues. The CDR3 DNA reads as TGTGCCAGCAGCCAGGACAGCATAAATTCACCCCTCCACTTT. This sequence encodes CASSQDSINSPLHF.

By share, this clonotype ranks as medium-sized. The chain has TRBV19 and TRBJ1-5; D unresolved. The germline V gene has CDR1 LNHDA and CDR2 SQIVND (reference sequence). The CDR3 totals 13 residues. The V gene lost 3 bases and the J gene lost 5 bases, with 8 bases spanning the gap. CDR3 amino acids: CASSISSHQPQHF. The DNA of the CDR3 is TGTGCCAGTAGTATTTCCAGTCATCAGCCCCAGCATTTT.

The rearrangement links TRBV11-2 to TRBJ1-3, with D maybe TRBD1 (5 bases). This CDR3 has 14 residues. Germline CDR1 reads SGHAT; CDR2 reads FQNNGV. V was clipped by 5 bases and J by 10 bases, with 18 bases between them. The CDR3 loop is CASSRQGGTRTIYF. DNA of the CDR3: TGTGCCAGCAGCCGCCAAGGCGGGACGAGGACCATATATTTT. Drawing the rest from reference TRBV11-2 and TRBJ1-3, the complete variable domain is EAGVAQSPRYKIIEKRQSVAFWCNPISGHATLYWYQQILGQGPKLLIQFQNNGVVDDSQLPKDRFSAERLKGVDSTLKIQPAKLEDSAVYLCASSRQGGTRTIYFGEGSWLTVV.

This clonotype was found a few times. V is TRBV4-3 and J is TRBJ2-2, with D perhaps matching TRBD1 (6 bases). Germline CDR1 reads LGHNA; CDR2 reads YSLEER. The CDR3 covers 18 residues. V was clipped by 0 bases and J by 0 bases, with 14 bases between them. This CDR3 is CASSQEGTKGSNTGELFF. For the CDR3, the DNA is TGCGCCAGCAGCCAAGAGGGGACAAAGGGTTCGAACACCGGGGAGCTGTTTTTT.

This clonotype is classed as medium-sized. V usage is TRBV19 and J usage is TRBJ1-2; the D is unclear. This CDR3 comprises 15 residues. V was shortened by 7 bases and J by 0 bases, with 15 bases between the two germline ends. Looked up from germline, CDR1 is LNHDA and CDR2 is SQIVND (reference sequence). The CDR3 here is CASTPLEFANYGYTF. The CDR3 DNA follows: TGTGCCAGTACCCCTCTAGAGTTCGCTAACTATGGCTACACCTTC.

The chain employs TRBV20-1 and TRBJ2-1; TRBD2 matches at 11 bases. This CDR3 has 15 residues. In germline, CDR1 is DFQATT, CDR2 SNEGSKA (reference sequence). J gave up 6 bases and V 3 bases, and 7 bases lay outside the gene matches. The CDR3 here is CSASRGTSGANEQFF. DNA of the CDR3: TGCAGTGCTAGCCGGGGGACTAGCGGCGCCAATGAGCAGTTCTTC.

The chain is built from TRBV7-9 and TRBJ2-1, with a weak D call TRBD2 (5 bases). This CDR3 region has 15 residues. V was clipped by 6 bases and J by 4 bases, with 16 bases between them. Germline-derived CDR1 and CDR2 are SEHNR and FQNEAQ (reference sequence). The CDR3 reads CASSSRDLGYNEQFF. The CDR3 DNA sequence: TGTGCCAGCAGTTCCCGGGATCTGGGATACAATGAGCAGTTCTTC.

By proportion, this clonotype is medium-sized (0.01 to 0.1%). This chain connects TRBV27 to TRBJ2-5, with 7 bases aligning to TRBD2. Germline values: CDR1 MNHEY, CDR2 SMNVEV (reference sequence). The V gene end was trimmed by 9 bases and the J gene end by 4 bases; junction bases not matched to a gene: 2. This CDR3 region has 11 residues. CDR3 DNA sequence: TGTGCCAGTTCGGGGGGAGAGACCCAGTACTTC. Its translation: CASSGGETQYF.

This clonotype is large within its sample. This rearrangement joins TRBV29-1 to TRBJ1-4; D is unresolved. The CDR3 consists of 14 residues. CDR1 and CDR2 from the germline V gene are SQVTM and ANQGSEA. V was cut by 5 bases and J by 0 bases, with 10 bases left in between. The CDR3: CSVPDRATNEKLFF. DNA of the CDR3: TGCAGCGTTCCGGACCGCGCAACTAATGAAAAACTGTTTTTT.

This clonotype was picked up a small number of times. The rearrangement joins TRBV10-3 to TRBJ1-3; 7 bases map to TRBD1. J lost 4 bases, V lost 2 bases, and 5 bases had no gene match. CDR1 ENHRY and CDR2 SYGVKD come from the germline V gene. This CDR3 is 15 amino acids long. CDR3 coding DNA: TGTGCCATCAGTGAGCCGACAGGGCAAGGAAACACCATATATTTT. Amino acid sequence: CAISEPTGQGNTIYF.

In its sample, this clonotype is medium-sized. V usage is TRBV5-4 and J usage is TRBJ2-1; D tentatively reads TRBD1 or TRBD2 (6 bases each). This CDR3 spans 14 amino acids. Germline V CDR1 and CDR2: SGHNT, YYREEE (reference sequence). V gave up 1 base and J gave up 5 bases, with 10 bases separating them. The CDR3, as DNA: TGTGCCAGCAGCTTGTGGGGGGCTGACAATGAGCAGTTCTTC. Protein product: CASSLWGADNEQFF.

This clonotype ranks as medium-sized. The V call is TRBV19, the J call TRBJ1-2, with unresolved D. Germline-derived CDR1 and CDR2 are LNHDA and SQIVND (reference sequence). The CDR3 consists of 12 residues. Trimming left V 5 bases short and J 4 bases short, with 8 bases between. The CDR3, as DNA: TGTGCCAGTAGTGTAAAAACCTATGGCTACACCTTC. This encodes CASSVKTYGYTF. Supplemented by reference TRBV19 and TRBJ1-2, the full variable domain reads DGGITQSPKYLFRKEGQNVTLSCEQNLNHDAMYWYRQDPGQGLRLIYYSQIVNDFQKGDIAEGYSVSREKKESFPLTVTSAQKNPTAFYLCASSVKTYGYTFGSGTRLTVV.

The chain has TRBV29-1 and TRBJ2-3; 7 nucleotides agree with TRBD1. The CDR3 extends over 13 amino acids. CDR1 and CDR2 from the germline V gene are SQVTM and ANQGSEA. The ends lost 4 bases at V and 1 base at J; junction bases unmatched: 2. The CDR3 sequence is CSVGTGGTDTQYF. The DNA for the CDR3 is TGCAGCGTTGGAACAGGGGGCACAGATACGCAGTATTTT.

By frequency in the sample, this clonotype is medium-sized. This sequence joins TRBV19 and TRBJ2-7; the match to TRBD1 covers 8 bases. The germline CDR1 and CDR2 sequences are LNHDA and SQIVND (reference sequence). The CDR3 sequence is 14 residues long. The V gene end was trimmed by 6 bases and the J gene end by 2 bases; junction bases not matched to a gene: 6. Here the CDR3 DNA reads TGTGCCAGTAGCAGACAGGGGCCCCCCTACGAGCAGTACTTC. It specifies CASSRQGPPYEQYF.

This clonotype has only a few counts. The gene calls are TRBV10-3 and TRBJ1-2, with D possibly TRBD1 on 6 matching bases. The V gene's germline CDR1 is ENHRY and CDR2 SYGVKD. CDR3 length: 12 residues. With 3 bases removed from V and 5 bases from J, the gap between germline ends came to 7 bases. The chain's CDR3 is CAISEGGYGYTF. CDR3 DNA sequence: TGTGCCATCAGTGAAGGGGGTTATGGCTACACCTTC.

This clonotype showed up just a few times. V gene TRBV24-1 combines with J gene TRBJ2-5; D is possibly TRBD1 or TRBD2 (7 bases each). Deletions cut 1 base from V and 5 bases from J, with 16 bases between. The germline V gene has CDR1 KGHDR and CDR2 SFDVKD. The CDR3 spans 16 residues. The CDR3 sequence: CATSDLGGGGLETQYF. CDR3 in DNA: TGTGCCACCAGTGATTTAGGGGGCGGGGGTCTGGAGACCCAGTACTTC.

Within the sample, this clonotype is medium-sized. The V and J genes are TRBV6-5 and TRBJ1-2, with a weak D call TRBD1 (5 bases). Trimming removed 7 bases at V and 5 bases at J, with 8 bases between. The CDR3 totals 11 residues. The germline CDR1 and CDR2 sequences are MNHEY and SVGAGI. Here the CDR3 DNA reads TGTGCCAGCACCGGGGGGTATGGCTACACCTTC. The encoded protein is CASTGGYGYTF.

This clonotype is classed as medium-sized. The DNA for the CDR3 is TGCAGCGGAACCATGTCTGCTGGAAACACCATATATTTT. Translated, it gives CSGTMSAGNTIYF. The chain is built from TRBV29-1 and TRBJ1-3; no definite D call. There are 13 residues in the CDR3. V was trimmed by 7 bases and J by 2 bases, leaving 12 bases between them. CDR1 is SQVTM, CDR2 ANQGSEA, per germline.

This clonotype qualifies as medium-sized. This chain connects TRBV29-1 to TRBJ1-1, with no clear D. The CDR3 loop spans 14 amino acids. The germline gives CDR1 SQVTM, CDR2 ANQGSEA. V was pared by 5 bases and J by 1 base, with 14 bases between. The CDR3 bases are TGCAGCGTTTTTGTTCCCCCCCGGAACACTGAAGCTTTCTTT. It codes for CSVFVPPRNTEAFF.

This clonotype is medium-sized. The CDR3 here is CATSREETSTDTQYF. In nucleotides, the CDR3 is TGTGCCACCAGCAGAGAGGAGACTAGCACAGATACGCAGTATTTT. The chain links TRBV15 to TRBJ2-3, with D unclear. The ends were cut back, 0 bases at V and 0 bases at J, with 7 bases in the middle. The CDR3 loop spans 15 amino acids. CDR1 and CDR2 (germline): LNHNV, YYDKDF (reference sequence). Complete variable domain (other parts from reference TRBV15 and TRBJ2-3): DAMVIQNPRYQVTQFGKPVTLSCSQTLNHNVMYWYQQKSSQAPKLLFHYYDKDFNNEADTPDNFQSRRPNTSFCFLDIRSPGLGDTAMYLCATSREETSTDTQYFGPGTRLTVL.

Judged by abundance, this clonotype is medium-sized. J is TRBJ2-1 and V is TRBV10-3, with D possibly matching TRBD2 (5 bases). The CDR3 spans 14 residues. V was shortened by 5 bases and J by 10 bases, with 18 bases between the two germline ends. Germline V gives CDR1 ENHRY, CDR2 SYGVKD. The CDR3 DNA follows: TGTGCCATCAGTCCACTAGTGCCGCCTACGGAGCAGTTCTTC. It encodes CAISPLVPPTEQFF.

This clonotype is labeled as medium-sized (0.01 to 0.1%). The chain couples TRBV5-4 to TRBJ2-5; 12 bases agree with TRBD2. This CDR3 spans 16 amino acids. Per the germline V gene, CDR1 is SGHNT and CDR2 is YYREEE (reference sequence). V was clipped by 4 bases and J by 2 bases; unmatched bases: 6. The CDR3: CASSPSLAGGQETQYF. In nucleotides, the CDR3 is TGTGCCAGCAGCCCCTCACTAGCGGGGGGACAAGAGACCCAGTACTTC.

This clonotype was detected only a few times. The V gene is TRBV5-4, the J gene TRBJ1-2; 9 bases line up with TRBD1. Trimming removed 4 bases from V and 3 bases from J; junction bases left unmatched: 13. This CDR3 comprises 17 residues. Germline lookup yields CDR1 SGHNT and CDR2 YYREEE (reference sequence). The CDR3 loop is CASSRGGTGPRDYGYTF. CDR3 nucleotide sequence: TGTGCCAGCAGCCGAGGAGGGACAGGGCCACGGGACTATGGCTACACCTTC.

The CDR3 nucleotides read TGCAGTGCTAGAGATCCTAGCGGGATGGAGCAGTACTTC. It specifies CSARDPSGMEQYF. The chain has TRBV20-1 and TRBJ2-7; 9 nucleotides agree with TRBD2. Germline assignment: CDR1 DFQATT and CDR2 SNEGSKA (reference sequence). The CDR3 extends over 13 amino acids. J lost 7 bases, V lost 0 bases, and 4 bases had no gene match.

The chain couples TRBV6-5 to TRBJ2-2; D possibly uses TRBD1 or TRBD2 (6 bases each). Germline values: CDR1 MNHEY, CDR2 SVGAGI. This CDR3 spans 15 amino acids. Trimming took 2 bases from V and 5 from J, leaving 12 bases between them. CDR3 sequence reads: CASSYAQGRTGELFF. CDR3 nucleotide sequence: TGTGCCAGCAGTTACGCGCAGGGGAGGACCGGGGAGCTGTTTTTT.

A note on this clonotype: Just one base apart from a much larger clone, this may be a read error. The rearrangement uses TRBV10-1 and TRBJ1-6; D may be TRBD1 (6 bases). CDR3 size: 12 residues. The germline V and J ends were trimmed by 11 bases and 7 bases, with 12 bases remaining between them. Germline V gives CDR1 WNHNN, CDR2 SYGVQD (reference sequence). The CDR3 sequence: CASEGTNSPLHF. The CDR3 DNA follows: TGCGCCTCGGAGGGGACAAATTCACCCCTCCACTTT.

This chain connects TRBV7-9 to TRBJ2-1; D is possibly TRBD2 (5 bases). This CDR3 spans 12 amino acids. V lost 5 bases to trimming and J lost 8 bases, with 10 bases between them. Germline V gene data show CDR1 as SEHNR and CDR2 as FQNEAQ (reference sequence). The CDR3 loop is CASSPEVHEQFF. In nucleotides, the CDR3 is TGTGCCAGCAGCCCGGAGGTTCATGAGCAGTTCTTC.

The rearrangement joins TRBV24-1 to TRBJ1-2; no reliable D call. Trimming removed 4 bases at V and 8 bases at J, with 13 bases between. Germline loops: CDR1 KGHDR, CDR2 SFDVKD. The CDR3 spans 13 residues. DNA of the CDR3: TGTGCCACCAGTGACCCCCTGCTAATCGGCTACACCTTC. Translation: CATSDPLLIGYTF.

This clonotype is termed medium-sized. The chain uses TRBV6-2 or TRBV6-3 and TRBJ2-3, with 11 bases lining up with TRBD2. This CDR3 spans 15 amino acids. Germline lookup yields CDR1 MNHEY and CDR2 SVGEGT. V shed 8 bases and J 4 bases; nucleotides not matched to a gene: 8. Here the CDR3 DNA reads TGTGCCAGCTTTAGCGGGAGGGCGAGTTCAGATACGCAGTATTTT. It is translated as CASFSGRASSDTQYF.